Listed here are 12 T cell receptor beta chains from one sample, sequenced in a study of blood T cells in healthy people across ages. A second PCR, run for about 7 to 11 cycles, used a sample-barcoded 5' primer plus a J-beta primer mix. TCRdb recomputed calls from the 5' RACE reads with MiXCR, one row per CDR3 protein. This table holds 500,000 to 550,000 distinct CDR3 sequences, about 24% found once. These data are also associated with another study on T cells of mothers and their children.

Sequenced material: blood. The receptors stem from a boy between 10 and 17 years old in good health.

The chain uses TRBV6-2 or TRBV6-3 and TRBJ1-5; no clear D. Germline CDR1 and CDR2: MNHEY and SVGEGT. CDR3 length: 14 amino acids. Trimming cost V 5 bases and J 3 bases, with 11 bases left between them. The CDR3 region is CASSRGWHNQPQHF. In nucleotides, the CDR3 is TGTGCCAGCAGTCGAGGGTGGCACAATCAGCCCCAGCATTTT.

This clonotype showed up just a few times. This sequence joins TRBV6-2 or TRBV6-3 and TRBJ2-3; 11 nucleotides line up with TRBD2. This CDR3 contains 16 residues. Germline V CDR1 and CDR2: MNHEY, SVGEGT. The V and J ends lost 6 bases and 2 bases, in that order; junction bases with no gene match: 7. CDR3 bases: TGTGCCAGCAGGGGAAAACTAGCGGGGGTCACAGATACGCAGTATTTT. This translates into CASRGKLAGVTDTQYF.

The gene calls are TRBV15 and TRBJ2-6, with D perhaps TRBD1 (5 bases). Germline CDR1 LNHNV, CDR2 YYDKDF (reference sequence). The V gene lost 0 bases and the J gene lost 4 bases, with 10 bases spanning the gap. There are 16 residues in the CDR3. The CDR3 is CATSRDQGSGANVLTF. The CDR3 nucleotides read TGTGCCACCAGCAGAGATCAGGGATCCGGGGCCAACGTCCTGACTTTC.

This clonotype was counted ten times or more. The chain recombines TRBV4-3 with TRBJ2-7; possible D gene TRBD2, 6 bases. Germline loops: CDR1 LGHNA, CDR2 YSLEER. V lost 0 bases and J lost 5, with 11 bases in between. The CDR3 covers 14 residues. The CDR3 is CASSQDLEGHEQYF. The CDR3 DNA reads TGCGCCAGCAGCCAAGATCTGGAGGGCCACGAGCAGTACTTC.

The chain uses TRBV29-1 and TRBJ1-5; D gene uncertain. This CDR3 is 13 amino acids long. Germline V gene sequence: CDR1 SQVTM, CDR2 ANQGSEA. V lost 4 bases to trimming and J lost 2 bases, with 9 bases between them. The CDR3 sequence: CSVGNKGNQPQHF. CDR3 DNA sequence: TGCAGCGTTGGGAATAAGGGCAATCAGCCCCAGCATTTT.

The CDR3 nucleotides are TGTGCCAGCAGCCCGCGGGGTCCGAAGAACGAGCAGTACTTC. The encoded protein is CASSPRGPKNEQYF. The chain employs TRBV6-5 and TRBJ2-7; D possibly corresponds to TRBD2 (6 bases). V was cut by 6 bases and J by 5 bases, with 17 bases left in between. The CDR3 consists of 14 residues. Germline loops: CDR1 MNHEY, CDR2 SVGAGI.

At least ten counts were recorded for this clonotype. The V and J genes are TRBV7-2 and TRBJ1-5; D is perhaps TRBD1 (5 bases). V lost 1 base and J 4 bases, leaving 11 bases between the germline ends. Germline V gene lookup returns CDR1 SGHTA and CDR2 FQGNSA. This CDR3 spans 15 amino acids. In nucleotides, the CDR3 is TGTGCCAGCAGCTTAGAAAGGGGCCAAAATCAGCCCCAGCATTTT. Protein: CASSLERGQNQPQHF.

This clonotype was counted between two and nine times. V gene TRBV6-4 combines with J gene TRBJ2-1; D is ambiguous. The CDR3 spans 14 residues. In germline, CDR1 is MRHNA, CDR2 SNTAGT. The V and J ends lost 3 bases and 5 bases respectively, with 11 bases between them. The DNA for the CDR3 is TGTGCCAGCAGTGAGGGCGGAATGAACAATGAGCAGTTCTTC. As protein: CASSEGGMNNEQFF.

In its sample, this clonotype was seen a few times. The chain links TRBV7-9 to TRBJ2-3, with 12 bases aligning to TRBD1. This CDR3 contains 18 residues. The V gene end was trimmed by 5 bases and the J gene end by 6 bases; junction bases not matched to a gene: 15. Germline V gene lookup returns CDR1 SEHNR and CDR2 FQNEAQ (reference sequence). In nucleotides, the CDR3 is TGTGCCAGCAGCGTCAGGCCCGGGACAGGGGGCGTTATGGATACGCAGTATTTT. Protein product: CASSVRPGTGGVMDTQYF.

The genes are TRBV20-1 and TRBJ2-5; a possible D gene is TRBD1 (6 bases). Trimming removed 6 bases at V and 5 bases at J, with 16 bases between. Germline CDR1 DFQATT, CDR2 SNEGSKA (reference sequence). CDR3 size: 13 residues. CDR3 in DNA: TGCAGTGCCGACAGGAACGTCAAGGAGACCCAGTACTTC. Translated: CSADRNVKETQYF.

In this sample, this clonotype turned up a few times. The rearrangement joins TRBV3-1 to TRBJ2-5, with D tentatively TRBD1 (6 bases). Germline V gene data show CDR1 as LGHDT and CDR2 as YNNKEL (reference sequence). The V and J ends lost 5 bases and 8 bases respectively, with 9 bases between them. The CDR3 runs to 11 residues. The DNA of the CDR3 is TGTGCCAGCAGCAAGGACAGCACCCAGTACTTC. It translates to CASSKDSTQYF.

The J gene is TRBJ2-5, the V gene TRBV27, with D maybe TRBD1 (5 bases). With the DNA end fitting TRBJ2-7 better, the J assignment may be wrong. Germline lookup yields CDR1 MNHEY and CDR2 SMNVEV (reference sequence). The CDR3 sequence is 14 residues long. CDR3 amino acids: CASSLSQGGVEQYF. Written as DNA, the CDR3 is TGTGCCAGCAGTTTATCCCAGGGCGGAGTCGAGCAGTACTTC.